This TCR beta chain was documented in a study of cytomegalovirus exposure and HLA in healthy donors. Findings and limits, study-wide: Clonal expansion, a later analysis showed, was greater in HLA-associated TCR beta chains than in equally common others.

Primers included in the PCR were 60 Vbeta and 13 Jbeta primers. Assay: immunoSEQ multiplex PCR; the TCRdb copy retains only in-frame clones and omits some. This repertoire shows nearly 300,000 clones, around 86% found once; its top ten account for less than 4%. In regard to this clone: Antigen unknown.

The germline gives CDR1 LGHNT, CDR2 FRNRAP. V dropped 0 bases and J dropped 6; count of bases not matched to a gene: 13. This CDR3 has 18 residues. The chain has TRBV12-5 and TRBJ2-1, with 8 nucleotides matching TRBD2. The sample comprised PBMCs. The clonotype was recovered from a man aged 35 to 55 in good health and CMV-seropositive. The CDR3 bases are TGTGCTAGTGGTTTGGTACGATCACTAGCGGAAGGGGGCAATGAGCAGTTCTTC. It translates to CASGLVRSLAEGGNEQFF.